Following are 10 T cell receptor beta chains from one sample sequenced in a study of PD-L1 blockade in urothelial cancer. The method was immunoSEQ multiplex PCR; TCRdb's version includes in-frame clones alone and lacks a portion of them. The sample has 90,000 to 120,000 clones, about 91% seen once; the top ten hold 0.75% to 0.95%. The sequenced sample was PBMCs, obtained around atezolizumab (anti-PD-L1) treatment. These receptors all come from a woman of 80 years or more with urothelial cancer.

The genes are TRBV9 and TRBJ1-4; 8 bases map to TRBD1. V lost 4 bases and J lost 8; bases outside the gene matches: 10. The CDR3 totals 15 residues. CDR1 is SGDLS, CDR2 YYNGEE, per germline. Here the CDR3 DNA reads TGTGCCAGCAGCCCGCAGGGAACAGGGGGAGAAAAACTGTTTTTT. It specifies CASSPQGTGGEKLFF.

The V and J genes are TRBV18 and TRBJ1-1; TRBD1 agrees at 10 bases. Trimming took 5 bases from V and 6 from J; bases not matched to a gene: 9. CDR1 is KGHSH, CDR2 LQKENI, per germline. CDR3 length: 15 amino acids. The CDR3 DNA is TGTGCCAGCTCAGCCGGGACAGGGGTAAGCCCTGAAGCTTTCTTT. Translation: CASSAGTGVSPEAFF.

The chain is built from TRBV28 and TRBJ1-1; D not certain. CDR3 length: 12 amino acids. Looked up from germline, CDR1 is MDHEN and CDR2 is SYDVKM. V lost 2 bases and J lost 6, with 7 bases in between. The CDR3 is CASSLLGAEAFF. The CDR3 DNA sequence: TGTGCCAGCAGTTTACTGGGAGCTGAAGCTTTCTTT.

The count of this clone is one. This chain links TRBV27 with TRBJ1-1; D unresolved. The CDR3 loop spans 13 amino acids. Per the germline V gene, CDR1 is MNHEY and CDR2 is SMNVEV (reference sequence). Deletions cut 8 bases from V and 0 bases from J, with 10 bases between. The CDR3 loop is CASQGSMNTEAFF. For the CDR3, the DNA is TGTGCCAGCCAAGGGAGTATGAACACTGAAGCTTTCTTT.

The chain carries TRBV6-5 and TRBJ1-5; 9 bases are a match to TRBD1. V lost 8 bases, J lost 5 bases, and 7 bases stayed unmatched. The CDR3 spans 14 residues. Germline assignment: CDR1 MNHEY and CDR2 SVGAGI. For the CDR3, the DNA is TGTGCCAGCCGACAGGGGGGTATTCATCAGCCCCAGCATTTT. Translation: CASRQGGIHQPQHF.

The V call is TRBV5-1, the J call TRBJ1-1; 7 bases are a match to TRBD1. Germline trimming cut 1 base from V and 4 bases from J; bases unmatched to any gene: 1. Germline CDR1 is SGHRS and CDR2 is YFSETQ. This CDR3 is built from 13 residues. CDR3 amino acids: CASSLSGGTEAFF. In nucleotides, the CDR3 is TGCGCCAGCAGCTTGTCAGGGGGCACTGAAGCTTTCTTT.

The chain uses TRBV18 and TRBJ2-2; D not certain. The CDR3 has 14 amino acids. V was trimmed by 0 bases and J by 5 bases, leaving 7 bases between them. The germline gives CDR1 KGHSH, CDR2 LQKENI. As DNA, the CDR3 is TGTGCCAGCTCACCACCGGTGAGGACCGGGGAGCTGTTTTTT. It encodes CASSPPVRTGELFF.

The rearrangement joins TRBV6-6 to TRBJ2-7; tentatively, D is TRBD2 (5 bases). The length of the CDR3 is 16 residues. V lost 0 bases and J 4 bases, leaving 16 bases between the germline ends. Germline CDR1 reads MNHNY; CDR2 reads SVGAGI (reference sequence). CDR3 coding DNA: TGTGCCAGCAGTTACTCGAATCCGGGATCACCTTACGAGCAGTACTTC. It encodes CASSYSNPGSPYEQYF.

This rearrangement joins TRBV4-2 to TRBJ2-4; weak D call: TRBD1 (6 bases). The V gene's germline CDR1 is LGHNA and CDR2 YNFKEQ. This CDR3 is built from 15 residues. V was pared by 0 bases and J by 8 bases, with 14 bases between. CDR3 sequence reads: CASSQDRGRGHIQYF. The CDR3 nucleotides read TGTGCCAGCAGCCAAGATCGGGGCAGGGGCCACATTCAGTACTTC.

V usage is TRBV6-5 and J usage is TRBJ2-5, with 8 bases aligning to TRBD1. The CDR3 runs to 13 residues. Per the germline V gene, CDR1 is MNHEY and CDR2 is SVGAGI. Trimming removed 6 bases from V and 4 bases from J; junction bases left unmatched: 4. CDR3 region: CASRYTGGETQYF. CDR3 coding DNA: TGTGCCAGCAGGTACACAGGGGGAGAGACCCAGTACTTC.